The rows below give T cell receptor beta chains drawn from one sample of a study of cytomegalovirus exposure and HLA in healthy donors. Sequencing was performed with immunoSEQ multiplex PCR; in TCRdb, only in-frame clones are kept and a portion is missing. This table holds 45,000 to 70,000 clones. The sequenced sample was PBMCs. The receptors come from a woman aged 25 to 45 in good health and CMV-seropositive. Each CDR3 is given with its conserved first and last residue. D genes are given only for firm matches.

15	TRBV10-1	TRBD1	TRBJ2-7	CASSEGTGEVYEQYF	TGCGCCAGCAGTGAAGGGACAGGGGAGGTCTACGAGCAGTACTTC
17	TRBV11-2	TRBD2	TRBJ2-1	CASSLVLGTSAYNEQFF	TGTGCCAGCAGCTTAGTCCTCGGGACTAGTGCCTACAATGAGCAGTTCTTC
13	TRBV13	.	TRBJ2-7	CASSLGRSYEQYF	TGTGCCAGCAGCTTAGGCAGATCCTACGAGCAGTACTTC
14	TRBV5-1	.	TRBJ2-3	CASSLQGSTDTQYF	TGCGCCAGCAGCTTGCAGGGAAGCACAGATACGCAGTATTTT
16	TRBV5-1	TRBD2	TRBJ2-3	CASSSAASGETDTQYF	TGCGCCAGCAGCTCTGCCGCGAGCGGGGAGACAGATACGCAGTATTTT
15	TRBV12-5	TRBD2	TRBJ2-1	CASGNGLAGGNEQFF	TGTGCTAGTGGAAACGGACTAGCGGGAGGAAATGAGCAGTTCTTC
14	TRBV11-3	.	TRBJ1-3	CASSPNRAGNTIYF	TGTGCCAGCAGCCCCAACAGGGCTGGAAACACCATATATTTT
16	TRBV27	.	TRBJ2-7	CASSPNTGTTGYEQYF	TGTGCCAGCAGTCCAAATACGGGGACAACTGGGTACGAGCAGTACTTC
15	TRBV6-5	.	TRBJ2-6	CASSYGTTGANVLTF	TGTGCCAGCAGTTACGGGACAACTGGGGCCAACGTCCTGACTTTC
15	TRBV6-6	.	TRBJ2-5	CASNYPGGVEETQYF	TGTGCCAGCAACTACCCTGGAGGAGTCGAAGAGACCCAGTACTTC
12	TRBV19	.	TRBJ1-2	CASRTGSYGYTF	TGTGCCAGTAGGACAGGATCCTATGGCTACACCTTC
15	TRBV18	TRBD2	TRBJ2-3	CASSLTSESTDTQYF	TGTGCCAGCTCGCTTACTAGCGAAAGCACAGATACGCAGTATTTT
15	TRBV5-1	TRBD1	TRBJ1-1	CASSSRPGGLTEAFF	TGCGCCAGCAGCTCGCGCCCAGGGGGGTTGACTGAAGCTTTCTTT
15	TRBV11-2	.	TRBJ2-1	CASSRRGGTYNEQFF	TGTGCCAGCAGCCGGAGGGGAGGAACCTACAATGAGCAGTTCTTC
13	TRBV30	TRBD1	TRBJ1-2	CAWSATGEHGYTF	TGTGCCTGGAGTGCGACAGGGGAACATGGCTACACCTTC
15	TRBV7-2	TRBD2	TRBJ2-1	CASSRTSGENNEQFF	TGTGCCAGCAGTCGGACTAGCGGGGAAAACAATGAGCAGTTCTTC
17	TRBV9	TRBD2	TRBJ2-2	CASSGGLAGGSTGELFF	TGTGCCAGCAGCGGGGGACTAGCGGGAGGGAGCACCGGGGAGCTGTTTTTT
15	TRBV2	TRBD1	TRBJ1-3	CASSDRTGAGNTIYF	TGTGCCAGCAGTGACCGGACAGGGGCTGGAAACACCATATATTTT
14	TRBV7-9	.	TRBJ1-1	CASSAAVGGTEAFF	TGTGCCAGCAGCGCGGCGGTCGGGGGGACTGAAGCTTTCTTT
17	TRBV27	TRBD2	TRBJ2-7	CASSSLGVAGDSYEQYF	TGTGCCAGCAGTTCCCTGGGGGTAGCGGGAGACTCCTACGAGCAGTACTTC
16	TRBV7-9	.	TRBJ2-5	CASSRIGAGGKETQYF	TGTGCCAGCAGCCGAATCGGCGCTGGGGGGAAAGAGACCCAGTACTTC
12	TRBV29-1	.	TRBJ1-2	CSAGLADYGYTF	TGCAGCGCCGGTCTGGCGGACTATGGCTACACCTTC
13	TRBV4-1	TRBD1	TRBJ1-2	CASLGKGAGGYTF	TGCGCCAGCCTGGGGAAGGGGGCGGGTGGCTACACCTTC
14	TRBV30	.	TRBJ1-5	CAWSVVTQREPQHF	TGTGCCTGGAGTGTTGTGACCCAGAGGGAGCCCCAGCATTTT
13	TRBV7-7	.	TRBJ1-1	CASRGQPLREAFF	TGTGCTAGCAGAGGACAGCCACTCCGTGAAGCTTTCTTT
17	TRBV30	TRBD1	TRBJ2-4	CAPAGTPDRAAKNIQYF	TGTGCCCCCGCCGGGACTCCGGACAGGGCGGCCAAAAACATTCAGTACTTC
16	TRBV5-6	TRBD2	TRBJ2-7	CASRFGYSGRGAEQYF	TGTGCCAGCAGATTTGGATATAGCGGGAGAGGGGCCGAGCAGTACTTC
13	TRBV29-1	.	TRBJ1-1	CSVGSRVNTEAFF	TGCAGCGTTGGGAGCAGGGTTAACACTGAAGCTTTCTTT
14	TRBV2	TRBD1	TRBJ1-5	CATGQASSNQPQHF	TGTGCCACTGGACAGGCTTCTAGCAATCAGCCCCAGCATTTT
17	TRBV5-1	TRBD2	TRBJ2-1	CASSVGASGFSYNEQFF	TGCGCCAGCAGCGTGGGTGCTAGCGGGTTCTCCTACAATGAGCAGTTCTTC
14	TRBV30	TRBD2	TRBJ2-7	CAWSALAGFNEQYF	TGTGCCTGGAGTGCACTAGCGGGGTTCAACGAGCAGTACTTC
14	TRBV18	TRBD1	TRBJ2-6	CASSPDRGTNVLTF	TGTGCCAGCTCACCTGACAGGGGGACCAACGTCCTGACTTTC
16	TRBV10-3	TRBD2	TRBJ2-1	CAISESWEGSYNEQFF	TGTGCCATCAGTGAGTCATGGGAGGGGTCTTACAATGAGCAGTTCTTC
16	TRBV5-1	TRBD2	TRBJ2-1	CASSSQTSGGAHEQFF	TGCGCCAGCAGCAGTCAGACTAGCGGGGGGGCTCATGAGCAGTTCTTC
15	TRBV7-8	TRBD1	TRBJ2-5	CASSLVGQGVETQYF	TGTGCCAGCAGCTTAGTGGGACAGGGGGTAGAGACCCAGTACTTC
16	TRBV9	TRBD1	TRBJ1-1	CASSDHPGQGVSEAFF	TGTGCCAGCAGCGATCACCCGGGACAGGGGGTATCTGAAGCTTTCTTT
14	TRBV7-2	.	TRBJ1-2	CASSLAGGGYGYTF	TGTGCCAGCAGCTTAGCGGGGGGTGGCTATGGCTACACCTTC
15	TRBV27	.	TRBJ2-7	CASSPGQTSSYEQYF	TGTGCCAGCAGCCCCGGACAGACCTCCTCCTACGAGCAGTACTTC
12	TRBV11-3	.	TRBJ2-3	CASGGNTDTQYF	TGTGCCAGCGGGGGGAACACAGATACGCAGTATTTT
16	TRBV28	.	TRBJ2-1	CASSPMGASSYNEQFF	TGTGCCAGCAGCCCCATGGGGGCTAGCTCCTACAATGAGCAGTTCTTC
19	TRBV29-1	.	TRBJ2-7	CRHSPGTVFDREGGPEQYF	TGCAGACATAGCCCCGGGACAGTGTTTGACCGGGAGGGGGGCCCCGAGCAGTACTTC
16	TRBV7-9	.	TRBJ2-7	CASSSLRRDRNYEQYF	TGTGCCAGCAGCTCTCTACGGCGAGACAGAAACTACGAGCAGTACTTC
14	TRBV7-9	.	TRBJ2-5	CASSSRGGAWTQYF	TGTGCCAGCAGCTCCAGAGGGGGGGCTTGGACCCAGTACTTC